The sequence of this T cell receptor (beta chain) was determined in a study of blood T cells in healthy people across ages. With 4 bases removed from V and 4 bases from J, the gap between germline ends came to 13 bases. This CDR3 spans 14 amino acids. The authors ran a second PCR of about 6 to 11 cycles using a sample-barcoded 5' primer and a J-beta primer mix. TCRdb called the 5' RACE reads again in MiXCR, with one record for every CDR3 protein. The sample consists of fewer than 1,200,000 distinct CDR3 sequences, approximately 25% of them appearing once. The same specimen was also included in a second study, on T cells of mothers and their children.

This sequence originates from a girl aged 2 to 10 in good health. Material: blood. The chain combines TRBV12-3 or TRBV12-4 with TRBJ1-2; D is uncertain. The DNA of the CDR3 is TGTGCCAGCAGTTCAGTGGGCAAGGCCTATGGCTACACCTTC. The encoded protein is CASSSVGKAYGYTF.